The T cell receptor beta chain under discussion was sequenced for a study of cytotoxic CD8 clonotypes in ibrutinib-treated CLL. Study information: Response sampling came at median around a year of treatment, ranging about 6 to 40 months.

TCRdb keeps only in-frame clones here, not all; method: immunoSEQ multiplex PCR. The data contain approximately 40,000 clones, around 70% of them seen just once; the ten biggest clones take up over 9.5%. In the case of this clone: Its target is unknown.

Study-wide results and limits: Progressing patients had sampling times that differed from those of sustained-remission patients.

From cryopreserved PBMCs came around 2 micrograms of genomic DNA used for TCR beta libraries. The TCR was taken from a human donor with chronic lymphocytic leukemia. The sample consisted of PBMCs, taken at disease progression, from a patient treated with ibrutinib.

The CDR3 loop is CAWSLGEDTQYF. In nucleotides, the CDR3 is TGTGCCTGGAGTCTTGGGGAAGATACGCAGTATTTT. V and J are TRBV30 and TRBJ2-3; D gene ambiguous. The V end was cut by 2 bases, the J end by 5 bases, with 8 bases between. Germline lookup yields CDR1 GTSNPN and CDR2 SVGIG (reference sequence). The CDR3 length is 12 residues.